A selection of T cell receptor beta chains follows, all from one sample in a study of tumor-infiltrating lymphocytes in localized non-small cell lung cancer. The assay was immunoSEQ multiplex PCR, and TCRdb's table has in-frame clones only and misses some. The repertoire consists of approximately 17,000 clones, with over 55% occurring once and the leading ten covering 6% to 8%. Sample: lung tumor tissue. These TCRs come from a human donor with non-small cell lung cancer. Both conserved end residues are part of each CDR3. A D gene is named only where the DNA matches it firmly.

v_call	d_call	cdr3_length	cdr3_aa
TRBV15	-	14	CATSKDIGNQPQHF
TRBV30	-	11	CAWSSGARPYF
TRBV11-2	-	13	CASSLETSSKQYF
TRBV9	-	15	CASSVEGDTYNEQFF
TRBV4-2	-	14	CASSQASDTDTQYF
TRBV6-1	TRBD1	12	CASSEGDREMIF
TRBV19	-	12	CASRGAAYGYTF
TRBV18	TRBD1	15	CASSLSLDRDSEAFF
TRBV7-7	TRBD1	15	CASSLLGQGEETQYF
TRBV15	-	12	CATSKKDNEQFF
TRBV7-9	-	15	CASGLWGGTNEKLFF
TRBV19	TRBD2	15	CASSTSGRTGDEQFF
TRBV5-1	-	13	CASSLVPGNTIYF
TRBV29-1	-	12	CSVTGPLLELFF